This T cell receptor (beta chain) was sequenced during a study of blood T cells in healthy people across ages. CDR3 length: 14 residues. The germline V gene encodes CDR1 SGHTA and CDR2 FQGNSA. V lost 5 bases and J 7 bases, leaving 15 bases between the germline ends. For the second PCR, which ran for 7 to 11 cycles, a sample-barcoded 5' primer and a J-beta primer mix were used. TCRdb itself ran the 5' RACE reads through MiXCR, one entry per CDR3 protein. The table has roughly 1.4 million distinct CDR3 sequences, 55% to 75% seen once. The sample taken for sequencing was blood. This TCR came from a man between 18 and 29 years old in good health. The chain links TRBV7-2 to TRBJ1-5, with D uncertain. The CDR3: CASSLKGGFQPQHF. The CDR3 region has the DNA TGTGCCAGCAGCCTTAAGGGAGGGTTCCAGCCCCAGCATTTT.